Given below is one T cell receptor beta chain in context. Method: immunoSEQ multiplex PCR; TCRdb's copy keeps in-frame clones and lacks some. The table has a few hundred thousand clones, over 80% seen once. This CDR3 is 17 amino acids long. The ends lost 5 bases at V and 4 bases at J; junction bases unmatched: 8. The germline V gene encodes CDR1 SGHVS and CDR2 FNYEAQ. This sample was taken from a study of Ad26.COV2.S vaccination and SARS-CoV-2 variants. Treatment reported: over 15 received Ad26.COV2.S at low or high dose, single or two shots; about 5 received placebo; per-sample allocation not given. Day 63 after the first injection of vaccine or placebo was the sampling time.

This specimen was peripheral blood, taken in a trial of Ad26.COV2.S vaccine versus placebo. The receptor's source is a person aged 18-65 years who received the Ad26.COV2.S COVID-19 vaccine or a placebo. The chain carries TRBV7-6 and TRBJ2-1; 13 positions agree with TRBD2. CDR3 in amino acids: CASSKTPGLAGYNEQFF. CDR3 in DNA: TGTGCCAGCAGCAAAACACCGGGACTAGCGGGGTACAATGAGCAGTTCTTC.